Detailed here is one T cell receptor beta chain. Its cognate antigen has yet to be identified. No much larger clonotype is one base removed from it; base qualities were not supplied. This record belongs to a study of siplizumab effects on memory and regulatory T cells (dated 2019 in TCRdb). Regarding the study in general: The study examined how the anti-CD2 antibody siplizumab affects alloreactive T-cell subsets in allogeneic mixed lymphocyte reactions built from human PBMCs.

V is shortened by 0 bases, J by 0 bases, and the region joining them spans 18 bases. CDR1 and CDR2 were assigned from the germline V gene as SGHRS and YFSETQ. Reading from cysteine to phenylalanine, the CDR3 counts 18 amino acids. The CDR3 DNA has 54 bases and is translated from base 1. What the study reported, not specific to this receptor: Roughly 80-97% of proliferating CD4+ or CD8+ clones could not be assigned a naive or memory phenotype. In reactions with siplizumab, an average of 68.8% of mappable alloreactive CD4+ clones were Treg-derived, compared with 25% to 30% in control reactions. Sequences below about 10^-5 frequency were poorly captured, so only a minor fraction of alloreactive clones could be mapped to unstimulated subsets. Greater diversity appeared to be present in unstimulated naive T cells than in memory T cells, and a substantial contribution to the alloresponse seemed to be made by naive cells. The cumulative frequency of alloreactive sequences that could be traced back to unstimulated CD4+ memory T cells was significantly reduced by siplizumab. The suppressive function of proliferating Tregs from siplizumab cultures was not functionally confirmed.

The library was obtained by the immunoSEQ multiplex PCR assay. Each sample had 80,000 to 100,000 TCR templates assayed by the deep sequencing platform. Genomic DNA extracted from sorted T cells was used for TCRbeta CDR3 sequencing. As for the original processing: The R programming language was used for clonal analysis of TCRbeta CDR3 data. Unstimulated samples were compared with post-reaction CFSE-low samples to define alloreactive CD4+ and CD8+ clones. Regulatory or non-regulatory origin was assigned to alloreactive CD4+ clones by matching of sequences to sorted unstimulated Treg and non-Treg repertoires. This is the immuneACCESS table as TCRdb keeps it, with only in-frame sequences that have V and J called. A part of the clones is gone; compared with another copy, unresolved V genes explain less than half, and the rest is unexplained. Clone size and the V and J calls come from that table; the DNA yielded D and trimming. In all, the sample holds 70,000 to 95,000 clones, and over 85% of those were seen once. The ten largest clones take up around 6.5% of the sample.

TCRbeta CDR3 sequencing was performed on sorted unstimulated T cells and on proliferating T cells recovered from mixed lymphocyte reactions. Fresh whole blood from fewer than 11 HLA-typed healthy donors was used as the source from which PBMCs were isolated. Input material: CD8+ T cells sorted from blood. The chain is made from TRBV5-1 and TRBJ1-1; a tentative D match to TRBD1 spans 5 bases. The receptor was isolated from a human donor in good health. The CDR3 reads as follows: CASSLAHLGRGMNTEAFF. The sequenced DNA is TGCGCCAGCAGCTTGGCTCATCTGGGACGGGGGATGAACACTGAAGCTTTCTTT.